This T cell receptor beta chain was identified in a study of T cell responses to AZD1222 COVID-19 vaccine. Overall study: Analyses pooled second doses at about 4 or about 12 weeks. Study-level findings and limits: Possibly, clonal diversity was underestimated; donors were largely white British and included more females. Samples come after the peak T cell response, not at day 14.

Using immunoSEQ multiplex PCR, the repertoire was profiled, and TCRdb retains in-frame clones only, with some absent. Seen here are about 120,000 clones, about 91% observed once, and the top ten hold 1.5% to 2%. This clone occurred once. Its cognate antigen is unknown. The germline CDR1 and CDR2 sequences are MNHEY and SVGAGI. The CDR3 is 16 residues long. Trimming stripped 2 bases from V and 5 bases from J, with 18 bases between. The sample in question was peripheral blood, obtained on day 0 of AZD1222 vaccination. The J gene is TRBJ1-1, the V gene TRBV6-5, with D perhaps TRBD1 (5 bases). This clonotype was obtained from an adult in good health. CDR3 DNA sequence: TGTGCCAGCAGTTACGGGGCAAGGGGCCCAGGGACTGAAGCTTTCTTT. Translation gives CASSYGARGPGTEAFF.